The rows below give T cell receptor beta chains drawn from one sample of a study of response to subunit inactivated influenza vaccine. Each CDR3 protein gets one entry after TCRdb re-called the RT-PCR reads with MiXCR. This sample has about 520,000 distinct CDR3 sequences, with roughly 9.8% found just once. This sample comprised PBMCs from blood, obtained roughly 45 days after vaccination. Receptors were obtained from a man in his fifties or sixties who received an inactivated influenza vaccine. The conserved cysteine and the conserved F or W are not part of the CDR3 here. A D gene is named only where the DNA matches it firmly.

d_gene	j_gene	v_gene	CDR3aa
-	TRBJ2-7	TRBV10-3	AISESIGGGTYEQY
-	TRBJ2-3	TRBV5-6	ASSPPLTDTQY
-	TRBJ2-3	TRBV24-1	ATSDSSFLPPADTQY
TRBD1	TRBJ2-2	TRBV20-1	SAEQGRGELF
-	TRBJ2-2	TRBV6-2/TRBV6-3	ASSYRGHTGELF
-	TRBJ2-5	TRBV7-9	ASSGEGSRQETQY
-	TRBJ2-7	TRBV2	ASSLDVHTYEQY
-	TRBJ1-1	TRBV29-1	SVEAGTKNTEAF
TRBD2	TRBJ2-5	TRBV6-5	ASSYSRTSGKETQY
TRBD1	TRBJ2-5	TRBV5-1	ASSFGTGGEVETQY
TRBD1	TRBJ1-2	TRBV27	ASSLLGDRGNYGYT
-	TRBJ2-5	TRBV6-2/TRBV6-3	ASSFTGVWLETQY
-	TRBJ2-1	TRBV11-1	ASSLPFRLAGMYNEQF
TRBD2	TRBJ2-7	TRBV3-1	ASSHTSGGAREQY
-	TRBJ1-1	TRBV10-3	AIKTGGVTEAF
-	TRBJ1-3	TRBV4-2	ASSQVRASGNTIY
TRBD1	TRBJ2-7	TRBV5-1	ASSLDFDWTGNYEQY
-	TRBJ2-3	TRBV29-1	SVMWGITDTQY
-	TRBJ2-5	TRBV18	ASSPPSIETQY
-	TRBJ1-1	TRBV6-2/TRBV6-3	ASSYRAWNTEAF
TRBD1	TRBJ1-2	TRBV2	ASSNRRTGGSYGYT
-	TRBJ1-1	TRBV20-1	SAMGSVAF
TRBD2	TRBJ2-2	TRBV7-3	ASSRREGSFTGELF
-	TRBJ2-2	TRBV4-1	ASSQGLATLPGTGELF
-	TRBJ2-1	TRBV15	ATTVAISTYNEQF
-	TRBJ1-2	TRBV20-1	SANLDRPYT
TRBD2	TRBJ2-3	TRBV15	ATSTLSGRGRDTQY
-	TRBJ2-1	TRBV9	ASSEGHPGIYNEQF
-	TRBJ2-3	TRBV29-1	SVAVTSTDTQY
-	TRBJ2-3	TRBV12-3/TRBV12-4	ASSLWPDTQY
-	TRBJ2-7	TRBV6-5	ASSYSAQTYEQY
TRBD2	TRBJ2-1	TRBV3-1	ASSRLAGEFNEQF
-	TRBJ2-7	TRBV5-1	ASSDSSNSYEQY
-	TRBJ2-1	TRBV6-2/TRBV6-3	ASSYSIGWGINNEQF
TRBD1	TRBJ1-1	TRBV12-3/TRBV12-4	ASSLGQGNWGTEAF
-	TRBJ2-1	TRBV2	ASSLRQLYNEQF
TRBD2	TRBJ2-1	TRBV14	ASSQVTWEGEQF
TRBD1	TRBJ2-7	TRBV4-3	ASSQAGQGREQY
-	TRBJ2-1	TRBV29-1	SVEGVAADNNEQF
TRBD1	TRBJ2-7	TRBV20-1	SASPQGAVYEQY
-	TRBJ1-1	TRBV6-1	ASRPTPFQGVGTEAF
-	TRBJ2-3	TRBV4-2	ASSQVYPSSGYRTDTQY
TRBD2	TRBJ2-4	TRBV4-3	ASSQGGGLAKNIQY
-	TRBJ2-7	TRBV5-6	ASSFSGLLGHEQY
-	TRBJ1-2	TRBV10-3	AIRDFSGYGYT
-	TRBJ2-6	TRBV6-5	ASSYSNMGGSSGANVLT
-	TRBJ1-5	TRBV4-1	ASSQGSIRGRGNQPQH
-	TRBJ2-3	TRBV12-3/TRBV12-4	ASSSVAWDPADTQY